This T cell receptor beta chain was documented in a study of blood T cells in healthy people across ages (dated by TCRdb to the mid-2010s). At the level of the whole study: Template switching captured roughly one uniquely barcoded TCR beta cDNA molecule per two T cells in model experiments. The study measured age-related changes in TCR beta repertoire diversity using deep sequencing normalized with unique cDNA molecular identifiers. The donors were split into four age groups: young (average around 15 years), middle-aged (over 35), aged (around 67) and long-lived (over 80). Donors of different ages were randomly distributed across sequencing lanes to avoid experimental bias. The study analyzed two additional independent replicas of 1 million unique cDNA reads from the same blood draw for two donors, one aged 18 to 30 and one aged 80 or older. Findings and caveats that apply to the study as a whole: There was a strong correlation between observed TCR beta diversity and the percentage of naive T cells measured by flow cytometry. Estimates of total diversity from one million sequenced T cells were regarded as lower bounds and underestimates. Compared with the aged group, more naive CD4+ T cells, fewer expanded clones and increased TCR diversity were shown by the long-lived group, suggesting age selection. Because the CMV infection status of the donors was unknown, age-related changes in expanded clonotypes may potentially have been confounded. Bulk unsorted PBMC profiling prevented conclusive comparison of naive and antigen-experienced compartments. As age increased, observed TCR beta diversity per million T cells dropped in a roughly linear way, and a significant reduction was already evident by age 40.

Library generation was performed with 5' RACE. A second PCR of roughly 7 to 12 cycles was performed with a sample-barcoded 5' primer and a J-beta primer mix. Each TCR beta cDNA molecule received a unique molecular identifier from a template-switch 5' adaptor carrying 12 random nucleotides. Each sample yielded at least 2.5 million CDR3-containing paired-end reads. The Mint cDNA synthesis kit, primed by a TRBC-specific oligonucleotide, was used to synthesize first-strand cDNA from all RNA. Following uracil-DNA glycosylase treatment, a first 18-cycle PCR with universal primers M1SS and BC2_uni_R was performed on all cDNA. In the original analysis: For normalization, 1 million high-quality reads, each with a distinct molecular identifier, were randomly selected from each sample. Reads sharing molecular identifiers were discarded rather than binned into consensus sequences. MiTCR, set to a Q25 quality threshold and the strictest error-elimination algorithm, was used for CDR3 identification, clonotype clustering and error correction. A nonparametric unseen species model with Euler transformation was used to estimate lower-bound total TCR beta diversity. Through fastp at Q25 and MiXCR, TCRdb rebuilt clones from the public reads, retaining in-frame beta chains. Rows merge per CDR3 protein into single entries with the most common DNA and genes. V and J calls and clone size were set by TCRdb, not the authors. Counted in this sample were around 1,800,000 distinct CDR3 sequences; 39% of them appeared once. The top ten hold about 23% of the sample.

Donors were 39 systemically healthy Caucasian individuals from Russia aged roughly 6 to 100 years. Each donor gave 8 to 10 milliliters of peripheral blood, collected into EDTA-treated Vacutainer tubes. PBMCs were isolated by Ficoll-Paque density-gradient centrifugation, with at least 6.5 million obtained per sample. Total RNA was extracted from PBMCs with Trizol reagent, with at least 6 micrograms obtained per sample. For every donor, flow cytometry on a PBMC aliquot measured the percentage of naive CD45RAhigh/CD27high T cells. This clonotype was found a few times. It lacks a known antigen. No much larger clone exists at a distance of one base, and base qualities are not known. The CDR1 and CDR2 encoded by the germline V gene (reference sequence) are DFQATT and SNEGSKA. V is pared back by 1 base and J by 0 bases, with 6 bases lying between the germline termini. The CDR3, from cysteine to phenylalanine, totals 13 residues. Left in the record is the CDR3 DNA by itself, 39 bases read in frame from the first base.

The sample consisted of blood. The source is a human donor in good health. The receptor chain draws on TRBV20-1 and TRBJ2-5; the D gene is not confidently resolved. The CDR3 loop reads CSARVVDQETQYF. The bases are TGCAGTGCTAGAGTTGTTGACCAAGAGACCCAGTACTTC.